This TCR beta chain was identified during a study of early T cells in non-severe SARS-CoV-2 infection. The overall study: From unsorted whole blood, bulk RNA was sequenced, and the chains remained unpaired.

The germline V gene has CDR1 DFQATT and CDR2 SNEGSKA (reference sequence). V shed 2 bases and J shed 8 bases, with 16 bases lying between them. The CDR3 is made up of 14 amino acids. TCRdb itself ran the 5' RACE reads through MiXCR, one entry per CDR3 protein. The sample lists more than 50,000 distinct CDR3 sequences, around 12% occurring once. The sequencing used whole blood, collected at baseline. This sequence originates from an adult who was a healthcare worker with PCR-confirmed SARS-CoV-2 infection or an uninfected control (not recorded which). V is TRBV20-1 and J is TRBJ2-1, with TRBD2 as a possible D gene (6 bases). The CDR3 here is CSARIREMYDEQFF. In nucleotides, the CDR3 is TGCAGTGCTAGAATCCGGGAGATGTACGATGAGCAGTTCTTC.